The text below deals with one TCR beta chain. The data were obtained in a study of shared clonotypes between healthy human individuals. The CDR3 spans 14 residues. Germline V gene lookup returns CDR1 SGHNT and CDR2 YYREEE (reference sequence). The V gene end was trimmed by 0 bases and the J gene end by 5 bases; junction bases not matched to a gene: 3. Profiling relied on immunoSEQ multiplex PCR, and the TCRdb table lists in-frame clones only, not all of them. Here the sample spans over a million clones, under 99% being singletons. Source material: naive CD4+ T cells sorted from blood. As for subset: CD45RA+ positively selected. This sequence was found in a young man in good health. The J gene is TRBJ1-1, the V gene TRBV5-4; 8 nucleotides line up with TRBD1. The CDR3 nucleotides read TGTGCCAGCAGCTTGGGACAGGGGTGGACTGAAGCTTTCTTT. Translation gives CASSLGQGWTEAFF.